This TCR beta chain was recovered during a study of OX40 agonist ivuxolimab in advanced cancers. Study context: Ivuxolimab is a fully human IgG2 antibody that activates OX40 (CD134). Dose-escalation subjects each had hepatocellular carcinoma, melanoma, renal cell or head and neck cancer.

TCRdb's copy holds only in-frame clones and misses some; the assay was immunoSEQ multiplex PCR. This sample carries over 25,000 clones, approximately 85% of them seen once, and the ten largest clones take around a fifth. This CDR3 spans 13 amino acids. Trimming cost V 6 bases and J 4 bases, with 13 bases left between them. CDR1 and CDR2 from the germline V gene are MDHEN and SYDVKM. The sample holds one count of this clone. Its antigen is as yet unknown. General observations from the study: Circulating CD4+ and CD8+ T cells showed clonal expansion by week 6 at 0.1 to 3.0 mg/kg.

This clonotype was sampled from an adult with an advanced solid tumor such as melanoma, head and neck, liver or kidney cancer. The sequences come from CD4+ or CD8+ T cells sorted from blood, collected in a trial of the OX40 agonist ivuxolimab. This rearrangement joins TRBV28 to TRBJ2-7; D gene ambiguous. CDR3 amino acids: CASSWGIGYEQYF. The CDR3 DNA is TGTGCCAGCAGCTGGGGAATAGGTTACGAGCAGTACTTC. The complete variable domain, with remaining parts taken from reference TRBV28 and TRBJ2-7, reads DVKVTQSSRYLVKRTGEKVFLECVQDMDHENMFWYRQDPGLGLRLIYFSYDVKMKEKGDIPEGYSVSREKKERFSLILESASTNQTSMYLCASSWGIGYEQYFGPGTRLTVT.